A selection of T cell receptor beta chains follows, all from one sample in a study of cytomegalovirus exposure and HLA in healthy donors. Produced via immunoSEQ multiplex PCR; TCRdb's table is partial and in-frame only. The table records about 110,000 clones, approximately 90% of them present only once. The sequenced sample was PBMCs. Source of these receptors: a woman aged 25 to 39 in good health and CMV-seropositive. The CDR3 runs from the conserved cysteine through the conserved F or W. D genes are given only for firm matches. Size is omitted from some rows. Given values are once, few, many or a class for expanded clones.

D,size,J,V,DNA,CDR3
-,-,TRBJ1-1,TRBV7-2,TGTGCCAGCAGCTTACAAACAGGGCGTACTGAAGCTTTCTTT,CASSLQTGRTEAFF
TRBD2,-,TRBJ2-1,TRBV7-6,TGTGCATCGGGGGGACTAGCGGACCGAGAGCAGTTCTTC,CASGGLADREQFF
-,-,TRBJ2-2,TRBV7-2,TGTGCCAGCAGCTTAGTACTTACCACCGGGGAGCTGTTTTTT,CASSLVLTTGELFF
TRBD1,-,TRBJ2-3,TRBV11-2,TGTGCCAGCAGCGAGAAGACAGGGGGCCTTGATACGCAGTATTTT,CASSEKTGGLDTQYF
TRBD1,-,TRBJ2-7,TRBV27,TGTGCCAGCAGTCACGCCGGGACAGCCTACGAGCAGTACTTC,CASSHAGTAYEQYF
TRBD1,-,TRBJ2-7,TRBV19,TGTGCCAGTAGTATGGCAGGGGGCGCGCACGAGCAGTACTTC,CASSMAGGAHEQYF
TRBD2,once,TRBJ2-1,TRBV7-2,TGTGCCAGCAGAATAGCGGGAGGGCCAGGTCATGAGCAGTTCTTC,CASRIAGGPGHEQFF
-,few,TRBJ1-1,TRBV28,TGTGCCAGCAGTTTGGCAGGGGCTAGGGGCACTGAAGCTTTCTTT,CASSLAGARGTEAFF
-,-,TRBJ2-1,TRBV27,TGTGCCAGCAACCGGGAAGGGTACAATGAGCAGTTCTTC,CASNREGYNEQFF
-,-,TRBJ1-5,TRBV21-1,TGTGCCAGCATTATCCGGGGGGACAATCAGCCCCAGCATTTT,CASIIRGDNQPQHF
-,-,TRBJ2-2,TRBV5-1,TGCGCCAGCAGCTCAGGGGCCACCGGGGAGCTGTTTTTT,CASSSGATGELFF
TRBD1,-,TRBJ2-2,TRBV11-2,TGTGCCAGCAGCCGGGACAGGTCGAACACCGGGGAGCTGTTTTTT,CASSRDRSNTGELFF
TRBD2,-,TRBJ2-1,TRBV28,TGTGCCAGCAGTTCGATATCCGGGACTAGCGGGATGGGTGAGCAGTTCTTC,CASSSISGTSGMGEQFF
TRBD1,once,TRBJ2-7,TRBV11-3,TGTGCCAGCAGCCCTCCGGGGACAGATTCCTACGAGCAGTACTTC,CASSPPGTDSYEQYF
-,-,TRBJ1-2,TRBV29-1,TGCAGCGTTGAAAATCGGGTGGGAGGTTTTGATGGCTACACCTTC,CSVENRVGGFDGYTF
TRBD1,-,TRBJ2-3,TRBV7-9,TGTGCCAGCAGCCCCCCGGACAGGAATACGCAGTATTTT,CASSPPDRNTQYF
-,-,TRBJ1-5,TRBV4-1,TGCGCCAGCAGCCAGGAAGGGGCGGGCAATCAGCCCCAGCATTTT,CASSQEGAGNQPQHF
TRBD1,few,TRBJ1-1,TRBV6-1,TGTGCCAGCAGTAATGGACAGGGAAGCACTGAAGCTTTCTTT,CASSNGQGSTEAFF
TRBD2,-,TRBJ2-3,TRBV4-2,TGTGCCAGCAGCCAAGTTAGGGGACTAGCGGGGGAAGCAGATACGCAGTATTTT,CASSQVRGLAGEADTQYF
-,-,TRBJ1-3,TRBV28,TGTGCCAGCAGGCTGACAGGAGCTGGAAACACCATATATTTT,CASRLTGAGNTIYF
TRBD1,-,TRBJ2-6,TRBV5-1,TGCGCCAGCAGGGGTCCCCCGCCGGGACAGGGAACCTCTGGGGCCAACGTCCTGACTTTC,CASRGPPPGQGTSGANVLTF
TRBD1,-,TRBJ1-2,TRBV6-5,TGTGCCAGCAGTTACCGGACAGGGGGCATGAGCTACACCTTC,CASSYRTGGMSYTF
-,-,TRBJ1-2,TRBV5-6,TGTGCCAGCAGCTTTCCTACAGGGAATGGCTACACCTTC,CASSFPTGNGYTF
TRBD2,-,TRBJ2-3,TRBV9,TGTGCCAGCAGCAACAATCGGGCTAGCGGGAGGGGAGATACGCAGTATTTT,CASSNNRASGRGDTQYF